Following are 18 T cell receptor beta chains from one sample sequenced in a study of blood T cell repertoires in COVID-19. Using immunoSEQ multiplex PCR, the repertoire was profiled, and TCRdb retains in-frame clones only, with some absent. The sample yields about 260,000 clones, over 75% seen once. Sequencing used PBMCs or T cells enriched from blood (not recorded which). The source is a woman aged 18 to 35 who had recovered from COVID-19.

The V call is TRBV19, the J call TRBJ2-7; 9 bases align to TRBD1. The germline V gene encodes CDR1 LNHDA and CDR2 SQIVND (reference sequence). The CDR3 loop spans 15 amino acids. V lost 5 bases and J lost 6; bases outside the gene matches: 11. In DNA, the CDR3 is TGTGCCAGTAGTCCAACCCGACAGGGGGTGACCGAGCAGTACTTC. This encodes CASSPTRQGVTEQYF.

The genes are TRBV7-2 and TRBJ2-1, with 7 bases lining up with TRBD2. The CDR3 contains 14 residues. Germline values: CDR1 SGHTA, CDR2 FQGNSA. V was clipped by 5 bases and J by 4 bases; unmatched bases: 5. The CDR3 spells CASSAPGLYNEQFF. DNA of the CDR3: TGTGCCAGCAGCGCCCCGGGACTATACAATGAGCAGTTCTTC.

This chain joins TRBV7-9 and TRBJ1-1; D call uncertain. Trimming left V 2 bases short and J 3 bases short, with 10 bases between. The germline gives CDR1 SEHNR, CDR2 FQNEAQ (reference sequence). The CDR3 spans 14 residues. CDR3 sequence reads: CASSLHLGDTEAFF. The CDR3 nucleotides are TGTGCCAGCAGCTTACACCTCGGGGACACTGAAGCTTTCTTT.

This sequence joins TRBV5-4 and TRBJ1-2; 7 nucleotides match TRBD1. V lost 1 base and J lost 7; bases outside the gene matches: 1. Germline loops: CDR1 SGHNT, CDR2 YYREEE (reference sequence). This CDR3 has 12 residues. The CDR3 sequence: CASSLTGVGYTF. CDR3 coding DNA: TGTGCCAGCAGCTTGACAGGGGTTGGCTACACCTTC.

V and J are TRBV7-2 and TRBJ1-1, with D possibly matching TRBD1 (5 bases). The ends were cut back, 1 base at V and 0 bases at J, with 6 bases in the middle. Germline loops: CDR1 SGHTA, CDR2 FQGNSA. The CDR3 spans 14 residues. The CDR3 loop reads CASSLVRVNTEAFF. Written as DNA, the CDR3 is TGTGCCAGCAGCTTAGTCAGGGTGAACACTGAAGCTTTCTTT. Filled out from reference TRBV7-2 and TRBJ1-1, the complete variable domain reads GAGVSQSPSNKVTEKGKDVELRCDPISGHTALYWYRQSLGQGLEFLIYFQGNSAPDKSGLPSDRFSAERTGGSVSTLTIQRTQQEDSAVYLCASSLVRVNTEAFFGQGTRLTVV.

The chain has TRBV19 and TRBJ1-6; TRBD1 agrees at 7 bases. V lost 6 bases, J lost 9 bases, and 8 bases stayed unmatched. The CDR3 totals 14 residues. CDR1 and CDR2 from the germline V gene are LNHDA and SQIVND (reference sequence). DNA for the CDR3: TGTGCCAGTAGGCCAGGGGGGTTAAGTTCACCCCTCCACTTT. This codes for CASRPGGLSSPLHF.

This clone was seen only once. V gene TRBV6-1 combines with J gene TRBJ1-5; D not certain. The CDR3 is 11 residues long. The germline CDR1 and CDR2 sequences are MNHNS and SASEGT. V was pared by 3 bases and J by 11 bases, with 8 bases between. As DNA, the CDR3 is TGTGCCAGCAGTGAGGGCCTGGCCCAGCATTTT. This encodes CASSEGLAQHF.

CDR3 nucleotides: TGTGCCAGCAGACAGGGATTCGAGCAGTACTTC. Its translation is CASRQGFEQYF. The V call is TRBV6-5, the J call TRBJ2-7, with a tentative D call TRBD1 (6 bases). The V end lost 6 bases, the J end lost 6 bases, and 9 bases lay between the germline ends. The CDR3 has 11 residues. CDR1 is MNHEY, CDR2 SVGAGI, per germline.

The rearrangement joins TRBV5-4 to TRBJ1-6; the D gene is possibly TRBD1 (6 bases). V dropped 0 bases and J dropped 10 bases, with 20 bases sitting between them. CDR1 and CDR2 from the germline V gene are SGHNT and YYREEE (reference sequence). This CDR3 is built from 17 residues. DNA for the CDR3: TGTGCCAGCAGCTTGGATTGGCCACAGGGCCCAGGATCACCCCTCCACTTT. Translating gives CASSLDWPQGPGSPLHF. Together with reference TRBV5-4 and TRBJ1-6, the CDR3 gives the full variable domain: ETGVTQSPTHLIKTRGQQVTLRCSSQSGHNTVSWYQQALGQGPQFIFQYYREEENGRGNFPPRFSGLQFPNYSSELNVNALELDDSALYLCASSLDWPQGPGSPLHFGNGTRLTVT.

The chain carries TRBV11-2 and TRBJ1-2; D is possibly TRBD1 (5 bases). Germline values: CDR1 SGHAT, CDR2 FQNNGV. The V end was cut by 5 bases, the J end by 0 bases, with 22 bases between. The CDR3 length is 18 residues. The CDR3 here is CASSPWGRALIANYGYTF. CDR3 sequence (DNA): TGTGCCAGCAGCCCCTGGGGCAGGGCACTAATAGCTAACTATGGCTACACCTTC.

This clone occurred once. The V gene is TRBV10-1, the J gene TRBJ1-2; possible D gene TRBD1, 6 bases. The V gene's germline CDR1 is WNHNN and CDR2 SYGVQD (reference sequence). With 3 bases removed from V and 8 bases from J, the gap between germline ends came to 13 bases. The CDR3 runs to 13 residues. CDR3 sequence reads: CASSERGSGGYTF. In DNA form, the CDR3 reads TGCGCCAGCAGTGAAAGGGGGTCGGGAGGCTACACCTTC.

The rearrangement joins TRBV6-5 to TRBJ2-1; the D gene is possibly TRBD1 (5 bases). Per the germline V gene, CDR1 is MNHEY and CDR2 is SVGAGI. V lost 3 bases and J 2 bases, leaving 14 bases between the germline ends. The CDR3 length is 16 residues. The CDR3 loop is CASSYGAPGPYNEQFF. Here the CDR3 DNA reads TGTGCCAGCAGTTATGGGGCCCCTGGACCCTACAATGAGCAGTTCTTC.

The chain joins TRBV4-1 to TRBJ1-4; no clear D. This CDR3 is 16 amino acids long. From germline, CDR1 is MGHRA and CDR2 YSYEKL. Between the trimmed V and J ends, which lost 5 bases and 5 bases, there was a span of 18 bases. In DNA, the CDR3 is TGCGCCAGCAGCGAAGCCGGGAGGGCGCACAATGAAAAACTGTTTTTT. Protein: CASSEAGRAHNEKLFF.

The rearrangement uses TRBV5-1 and TRBJ2-1, with 8 bases that match TRBD2. The germline gives CDR1 SGHRS, CDR2 YFSETQ. This CDR3 contains 15 residues. The ends lost 4 bases at V and 7 bases at J; junction bases unmatched: 10. Written as DNA, the CDR3 is TGCGCCAGCAGCCCTGAGCGGGGGCAGCGGAATGAGCAGTTCTTC. It translates to CASSPERGQRNEQFF.

The chain employs TRBV3-1 (or the pseudogene TRBV3-2) and TRBJ1-1; unclear D gene. CDR3 length: 16 residues. Trimming stripped 4 bases from V and 0 bases from J, with 15 bases between. Germline lookup yields CDR1 LGHDT and CDR2 YNNKEL (reference sequence). CDR3 coding DNA: TGTGCCAGCAGCCGCGAGCTAGCGTTGCTGAACACTGAAGCTTTCTTT. It specifies CASSRELALLNTEAFF.

The chain carries TRBV2 and TRBJ2-7; a possible D gene is TRBD1 (6 bases). This CDR3 comprises 14 residues. Germline V gene data show CDR1 as SNHLY and CDR2 as FYNNEI. Between the trimmed V and J ends, which lost 7 bases and 8 bases, there was a span of 21 bases. Written as DNA, the CDR3 is TGTGCCAGCACCCCCGAGACAGGAATTTTCAAGCAGTACTTC. It specifies CASTPETGIFKQYF.

The rearrangement links TRBV12-3 or TRBV12-4 to TRBJ2-5; D not resolved. This CDR3 is 13 amino acids long. V was clipped by 5 bases and J by 2 bases, with 9 bases between them. CDR3 sequence (DNA): TGTGCCAGCAGTATGGGCCTTCAAGAGACCCAGTACTTC. It translates to CASSMGLQETQYF.

This chain connects TRBV10-3 to TRBJ1-1; possible D gene TRBD1, 6 bases. The germline V and J ends were trimmed by 6 bases and 4 bases, with 12 bases remaining between them. CDR1 and CDR2 from the germline V gene are ENHRY and SYGVKD. This CDR3 comprises 13 residues. CDR3 sequence: CAISPTGSTEAFF. In nucleotides, the CDR3 is TGTGCCATCAGCCCAACAGGGAGCACTGAAGCTTTCTTT.